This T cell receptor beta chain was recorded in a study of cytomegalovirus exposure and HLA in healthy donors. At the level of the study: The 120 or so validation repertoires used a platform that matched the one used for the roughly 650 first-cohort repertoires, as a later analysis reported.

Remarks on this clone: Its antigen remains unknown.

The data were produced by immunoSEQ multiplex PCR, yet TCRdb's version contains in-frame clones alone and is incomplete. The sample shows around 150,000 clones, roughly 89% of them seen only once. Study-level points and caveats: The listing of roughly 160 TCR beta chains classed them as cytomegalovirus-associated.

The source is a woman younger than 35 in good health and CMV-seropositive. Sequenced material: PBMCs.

CDR3 sequence: CASSELTGGRGYTGELFF. CDR3 nucleotides: TGCGCCAGCAGTGAGCTGACAGGGGGCCGGGGTTACACCGGGGAGCTGTTTTTT. J is TRBJ2-2 and V is TRBV10-1; 10 nucleotides agree with TRBD1. With V trimmed by 2 bases and J by 3 bases, 9 bases remained unmatched. The CDR3 extends over 18 amino acids. The germline gives CDR1 WNHNN, CDR2 SYGVQD (reference sequence).